This T cell receptor beta chain was found in a study of T cells after posttransplantation cyclophosphamide. Libraries were prepared by immunoSEQ multiplex PCR; TCRdb keeps only in-frame clonotypes and omits some of them. The sample is made up of over 25,000 clones, none counted only once. This clone was counted many times. Its matching antigen is unknown. Findings and limits, study-wide: Later blood repertoires were often dominated by clones from the donor CD8+ memory compartment. After PTCy, TRB diversity resembled that of CNI/methotrexate controls.

Trimming stripped 0 bases from V and 10 bases from J, with 9 bases between. There are 12 residues in the CDR3. The chain is built from TRBV6-7 and TRBJ1-2; possibly TRBD1 for D (5 bases). TRBV6-7 is marked as an open reading frame, function uncertain. The source is a woman aged 55-69 years in good health, CMV-negative, and a related stem cell transplant donor. Sequenced: PBMCs. The DNA of the CDR3 is TGTGCCAGCAGTTACTCGAGGGGAGACTACACCTTC. Protein sequence: CASSYSRGDYTF.